The clone carrying this T cell receptor (beta chain) is medium-sized within its sample. These data belong to a study of graft-versus-host responses after intestinal transplantation. Assay: immunoSEQ multiplex PCR; the TCRdb copy retains only in-frame clones and omits some. Of about 7,400 clones in the sample, less than 40% were seen once. Looked up from germline, CDR1 is SGDLS and CDR2 is YYNGEE. The V and J ends lost 0 bases and 0 bases respectively, with 4 bases between them. The CDR3 loop spans 14 amino acids. Irradiated, violet-dye-labeled stimulator cells, roughly 200,000 in number, were plated with roughly 200,000 CFSE-labeled responder cells.

This TCR came from a human patient who was an organ donor for intestinal transplantation. The sample in question was alloreactive CD4+ T cells from a mixed lymphocyte reaction culture, obtained before transplantation. The sample's subset: CFSE-low proliferating T cells sorted from roughly six-day pre-transplant mixed lymphocyte reaction (GvH or HvG direction). The V and J genes are TRBV9 and TRBJ1-3, with D unresolved. The CDR3 DNA follows: TGTGCCAGCAGCGTAGCCAACTCTGGAAACACCATATATTTT. Encoded protein: CASSVANSGNTIYF.